These 28 T cell receptor beta chains were sequenced from one sample in a study of monozygotic twins with inflammatory bowel disease (dated by TCRdb to the late 2010s). Libraries came from 5' RACE. The sample was run on an Illumina HiSeq 2500. One entry per CDR3 protein sequence results from the TCRdb reprocessing of the reads, with DNA left out. The sample table on file contains 200,000 to 250,000 distinct CDR3 sequences. In total, the top ten clones hold 7.7% of the sample. What was sequenced was blood. The source is a human donor with ulcerative colitis or Crohn's disease, or a healthy co-twin of an affected twin (not recorded which).

The chain couples TRBV30 to TRBJ2-7. The CDR3 is 13 residues long. The germline CDR1 and CDR2 sequences are GTSNPN and SVGIG (reference sequence). CDR3 in amino acids: CAWSVPGLYEQYF.

This chain's CDR3 is CTGGRSYNEQFF. This chain uses TRBV29-1 with TRBJ2-1. The CDR3 length is 12 residues. Germline V gives CDR1 SQVTM, CDR2 ANQGSEA.

The rearrangement links TRBV20-1 to TRBJ2-5; TCRdb proposes TRBD2, but this gene call is untestable without DNA. The CDR3 has 13 residues. Germline V gene data show CDR1 as DFQATT and CDR2 as SNEGSKA (reference sequence). Here the CDR3 reads CSARLAGQETQYF.

This rearrangement joins TRBV20-1 to TRBJ2-3. The CDR3 has 11 amino acids. Germline CDR1 DFQATT, CDR2 SNEGSKA (reference sequence). CDR3 amino acids: CSALTSNTQYF.

The chain uses TRBV10-3 and TRBJ2-7; no DNA is available, so the TRBD1 call from TCRdb remains unchecked. The CDR3 covers 14 residues. Germline CDR1 ENHRY, CDR2 SYGVKD. The CDR3 loop is CAISGPGAAYEQYF.

The genes are TRBV4-2 and TRBJ2-5; the D call of TRBD1 rests on TCRdb alone, since no DNA is present to check it. CDR1 LGHNA and CDR2 YNFKEQ come from the germline V gene. The CDR3 runs to 14 residues. The CDR3 is CASSQKGGAETQYF.

The chain is built from TRBV5-8 and TRBJ2-3; checking the TCRdb D call of TRBD1 is not possible without DNA. In germline, CDR1 is SGHTS, CDR2 YDEGEE. This CDR3 comprises 15 residues. CDR3 sequence: CASRRDRTSTDTQYF.

The chain links TRBV11-2 to TRBJ2-1; TCRdb returns TRBD2, unconfirmable since there is no DNA. Looked up from germline, CDR1 is SGHAT and CDR2 is FQNNGV. The CDR3 has 16 amino acids. CDR3 protein: CASSLRASGTYNEQFF.

The CDR3 reads CASSPVSGLNTEAFF. This chain links TRBV18 with TRBJ1-1. There are 15 residues in the CDR3. Germline values: CDR1 KGHSH, CDR2 LQKENI.

V usage is TRBV12-3 or TRBV12-4 and J usage is TRBJ2-2. The CDR3 is made up of 14 amino acids. The CDR3: CASSTLRDTGELFF.

V and J are TRBV4-1 and TRBJ1-2; there is no DNA to check the TCRdb D call of TRBD1. Germline loops: CDR1 MGHRA, CDR2 YSYEKL. The CDR3 is made up of 15 amino acids. CDR3 sequence reads: CASSPMIGGNYGYTF.

The chain uses TRBV29-1 and TRBJ2-4; the TCRdb call, TRBD2, lacks DNA for checking. Germline lookup yields CDR1 SQVTM and CDR2 ANQGSEA. The CDR3 sequence is 18 residues long. CDR3 sequence reads: CSVEEVPIEALAKNIQYF.

This rearrangement joins TRBV2 to TRBJ2-2; TCRdb lists TRBD2, though no DNA is available to test this call. CDR1 and CDR2 from the germline V gene are SNHLY and FYNNEI. The CDR3 spans 14 residues. CDR3 residues: CASRLAGGTGELFF.

This chain uses TRBV12-3 or TRBV12-4 with TRBJ1-1; TCRdb's D gene call, TRBD1, goes unchecked for lack of DNA. This CDR3 comprises 14 residues. The chain's CDR3 is CASSPQQGITEAFF.

The chain links TRBV5-1 to TRBJ2-3; TCRdb selects TRBD1, and the lack of DNA leaves this call unchecked. CDR3 size: 15 residues. Germline V lookup: CDR1 SGHRS, CDR2 YFSETQ. CDR3 region: CASSLGDMITDTQYF.

The V call is TRBV20-1, the J call TRBJ1-2. CDR3 length: 11 residues. CDR1 is DFQATT, CDR2 SNEGSKA, per germline (reference sequence). The CDR3 is CSASAAGSATF.

CDR3 in amino acids: CASSLELGNQPQHF. The chain combines TRBV12-3 or TRBV12-4 with TRBJ1-5. The CDR3 is made up of 14 amino acids.

The V and J genes are TRBV12-3 or TRBV12-4 and TRBJ2-1; lacking DNA, the TRBD1 call made by TCRdb goes unchecked. This CDR3 region has 15 residues. This CDR3 is CASSQTGRTTHEQFF.

This chain connects TRBV20-1 to TRBJ2-7; TCRdb selects TRBD1, and the lack of DNA leaves this call unchecked. The germline V gene has CDR1 DFQATT and CDR2 SNEGSKA (reference sequence). The CDR3 loop spans 14 amino acids. CDR3 amino acids: CSALHPGQIYEQYF.

The chain joins TRBV7-3 to TRBJ2-1; TCRdb's D call, TRBD2, is unchecked because there is no DNA. CDR1 is SGHTA and CDR2 is FQGTGA in the germline V gene. This CDR3 has 16 amino acids. This CDR3 is CASSLNGGGAVDEQFF.

The rearrangement links TRBV7-2 to TRBJ2-5. This CDR3 is built from 12 residues. Germline loops: CDR1 SGHTA, CDR2 FQGNSA. The CDR3 region is CASSPSLETQYF.

The chain recombines TRBV13 with TRBJ2-7; TCRdb's D gene call, TRBD1, goes unchecked for lack of DNA. The CDR3 extends over 14 amino acids. Germline CDR1 PRHDT, CDR2 FYEKMQ (reference sequence). Here the CDR3 reads CASTHWGGLNEQYF.

CDR3: CASSQLQGYNEQFF. The chain couples TRBV3-1 to TRBJ2-1; no DNA is available, so the TRBD1 call from TCRdb remains unchecked. The CDR3 runs 14 residues. In germline, CDR1 is LGHDT, CDR2 YNNKEL (reference sequence).

This chain uses TRBV6-1 with TRBJ2-2; lacking DNA, the TRBD2 call made by TCRdb goes unchecked. Germline V gene data show CDR1 as MNHNS and CDR2 as SASEGT. This CDR3 spans 15 amino acids. This CDR3 is CASSVGGQSTGELFF.

The gene calls are TRBV11-2 and TRBJ2-2; TCRdb selects TRBD2, and the lack of DNA leaves this call unchecked. The germline CDR1 and CDR2 sequences are SGHAT and FQNNGV. The CDR3 spans 20 residues. CDR3 region: CASSTPGRTALAGGIGELFF.

V usage is TRBV7-2 and J usage is TRBJ1-5; TCRdb selects TRBD1, and the lack of DNA leaves this call unchecked. The germline gives CDR1 SGHTA, CDR2 FQGNSA. The CDR3 is made up of 14 amino acids. CDR3 in amino acids: CASSLQGSGQPQHF.

The chain's CDR3 is CASSSGVTDINEKLFF. The chain uses TRBV11-2 and TRBJ1-4; the D call from TCRdb, TRBD1, cannot be confirmed without DNA. Germline CDR1 and CDR2: SGHAT and FQNNGV. This CDR3 is 16 amino acids long. The complete variable domain, with remaining parts taken from reference TRBV11-2 and TRBJ1-4, reads EAGVAQSPRYKIIEKRQSVAFWCNPISGHATLYWYQQILGQGPKLLIQFQNNGVVDDSQLPKDRFSAERLKGVDSTLKIQPAKLEDSAVYLCASSSGVTDINEKLFFGSGTQLSVL.

The chain joins TRBV5-1 to TRBJ1-1; TCRdb's assignment of TRBD1 cannot be checked, as there is no DNA. The CDR3 consists of 15 residues. Germline CDR1 is SGHRS and CDR2 is YFSETQ. CDR3 protein: CASSFSDRGGSEAFF.